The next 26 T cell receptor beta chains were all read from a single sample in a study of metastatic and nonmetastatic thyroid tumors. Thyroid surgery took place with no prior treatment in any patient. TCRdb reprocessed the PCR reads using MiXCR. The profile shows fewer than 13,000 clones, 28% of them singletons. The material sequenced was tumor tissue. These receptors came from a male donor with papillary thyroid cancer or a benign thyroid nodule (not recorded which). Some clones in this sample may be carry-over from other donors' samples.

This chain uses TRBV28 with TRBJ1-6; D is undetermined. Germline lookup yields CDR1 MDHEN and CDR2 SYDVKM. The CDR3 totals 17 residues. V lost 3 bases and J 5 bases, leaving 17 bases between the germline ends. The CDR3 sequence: CASSFVLEQTNNSPLHF. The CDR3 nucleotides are TGTGCCAGCAGTTTTGTTTTGGAACAAACAAATAATTCACCCCTCCACTTT.

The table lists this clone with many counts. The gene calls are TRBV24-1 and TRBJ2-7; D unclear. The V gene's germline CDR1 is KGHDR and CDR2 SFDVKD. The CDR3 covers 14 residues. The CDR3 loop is CATRSRWSSDEQYV. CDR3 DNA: TGTGCCACCAGGAGCCGATGGAGCTCCGACGAGCAGTACGTC.

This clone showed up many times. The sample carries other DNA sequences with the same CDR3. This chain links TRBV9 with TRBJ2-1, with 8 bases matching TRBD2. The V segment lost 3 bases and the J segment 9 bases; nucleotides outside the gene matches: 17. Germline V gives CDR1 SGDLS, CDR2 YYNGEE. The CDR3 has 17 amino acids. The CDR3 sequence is CASSARLGLAGFGEQFF. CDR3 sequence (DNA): TGTGCCAGCAGCGCCCGACTAGGGCTAGCGGGTTTTGGTGAGCAGTTCTTC. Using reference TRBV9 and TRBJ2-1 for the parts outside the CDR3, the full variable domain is DSGVTQTPKHLITATGQRVTLRCSPRSGDLSVYWYQQSLDQGLQFLIQYYNGEERAKGNILERFSAQQFPDLHSELNLSSLELGDSALYFCASSARLGLAGFGEQFFGPGTRLTVL.

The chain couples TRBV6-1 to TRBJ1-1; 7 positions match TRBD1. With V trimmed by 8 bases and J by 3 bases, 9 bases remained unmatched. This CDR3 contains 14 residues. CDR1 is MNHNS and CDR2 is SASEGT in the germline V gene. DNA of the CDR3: TGTGCCAGCTACCACCAGGGACAGCACACTGAAGCTTTCTTT. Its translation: CASYHQGQHTEAFF.

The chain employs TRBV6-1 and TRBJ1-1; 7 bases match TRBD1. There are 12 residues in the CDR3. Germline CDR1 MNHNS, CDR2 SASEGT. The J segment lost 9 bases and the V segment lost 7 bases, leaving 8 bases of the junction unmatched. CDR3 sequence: CASIVGDRQAFF. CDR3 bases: TGTGCCAGCATTGTAGGGGACAGACAAGCTTTCTTT.

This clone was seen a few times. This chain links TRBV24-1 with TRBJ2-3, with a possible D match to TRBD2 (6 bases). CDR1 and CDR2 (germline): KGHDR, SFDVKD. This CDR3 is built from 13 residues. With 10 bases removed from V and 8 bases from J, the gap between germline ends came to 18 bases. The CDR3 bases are TGTGCCACAAATTCAGGGACTTTTGGTACGCAGTATTTT. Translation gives CATNSGTFGTQYF.

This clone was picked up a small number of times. The CDR3 region has the DNA TGTGCCAGCAGCCGTCGGGGGGGCTATGGCTACACCTTC. Protein: CASSRRGGYGYTF. V gene TRBV27 combines with J gene TRBJ1-2; D is perhaps TRBD1 (5 bases). CDR3 length: 13 amino acids. Germline V gene sequence: CDR1 MNHEY, CDR2 SMNVEV (reference sequence). V shed 6 bases and J shed 4 bases, with 12 bases lying between them.

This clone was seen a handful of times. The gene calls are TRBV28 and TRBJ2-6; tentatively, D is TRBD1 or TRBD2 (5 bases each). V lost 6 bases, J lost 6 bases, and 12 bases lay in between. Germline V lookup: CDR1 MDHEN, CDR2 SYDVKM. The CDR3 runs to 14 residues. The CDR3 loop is CASRGTTLANVLTF. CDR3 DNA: TGTGCCAGCAGGGGGACCACTTTGGCCAACGTCCTGACTTTC.

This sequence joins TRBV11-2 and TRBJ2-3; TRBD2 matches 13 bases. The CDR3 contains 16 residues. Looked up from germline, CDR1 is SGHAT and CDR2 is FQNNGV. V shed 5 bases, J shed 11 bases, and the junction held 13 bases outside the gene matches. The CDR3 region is CASSLGGTSGVQGQYF. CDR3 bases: TGTGCCAGCAGCCTAGGAGGGACTAGCGGGGTTCAGGGGCAGTATTTT.

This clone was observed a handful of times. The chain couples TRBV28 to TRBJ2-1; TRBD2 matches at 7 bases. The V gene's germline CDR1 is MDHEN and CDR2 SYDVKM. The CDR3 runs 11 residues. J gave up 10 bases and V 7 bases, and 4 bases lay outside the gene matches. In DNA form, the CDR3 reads TGTGCCAGCACAGTTAGCGGGGAGCAGTTCTTC. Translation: CASTVSGEQFF.

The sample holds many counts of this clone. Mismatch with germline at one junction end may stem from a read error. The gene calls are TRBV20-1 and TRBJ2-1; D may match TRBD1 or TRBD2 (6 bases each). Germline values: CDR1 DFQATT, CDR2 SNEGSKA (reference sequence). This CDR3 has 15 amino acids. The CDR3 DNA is TGCAGTGCTAGTATGCCCGGGAGAGGGGACAATGGGCAGTTCTTC. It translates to CSASMPGRGDNGQFF.

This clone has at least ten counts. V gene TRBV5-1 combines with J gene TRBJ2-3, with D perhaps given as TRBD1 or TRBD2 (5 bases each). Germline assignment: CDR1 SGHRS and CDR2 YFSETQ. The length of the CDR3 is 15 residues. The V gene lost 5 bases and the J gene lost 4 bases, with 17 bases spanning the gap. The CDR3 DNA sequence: TGCGCCAGCAGGCCGGGACCTTTTGACGCAGATACGCAGTATTTT. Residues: CASRPGPFDADTQYF. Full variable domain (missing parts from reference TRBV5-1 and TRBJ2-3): KAGVTQTPRYLIKTRGQQVTLSCSPISGHRSVSWYQQTPGQGLQFLFEYFSETQRNKGNFPGRFSGRQFSNSRSEMNVSTLELGDSALYLCASRPGPFDADTQYFGPGTRLTVL.

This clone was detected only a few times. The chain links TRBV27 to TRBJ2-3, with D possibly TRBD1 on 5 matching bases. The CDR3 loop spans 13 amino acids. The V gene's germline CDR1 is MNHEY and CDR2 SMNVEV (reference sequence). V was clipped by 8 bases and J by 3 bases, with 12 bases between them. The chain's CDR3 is CASGIQVTDTQYF. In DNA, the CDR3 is TGTGCCAGCGGAATACAGGTAACAGATACGCAGTATTTT.

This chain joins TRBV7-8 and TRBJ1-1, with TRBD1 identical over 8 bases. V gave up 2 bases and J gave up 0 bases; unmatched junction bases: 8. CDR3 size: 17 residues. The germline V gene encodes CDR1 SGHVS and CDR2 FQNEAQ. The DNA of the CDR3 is TGTGCCAGCAGCTTAATAGGGGCAGGGGGCATGAACACTGAAGCTTTCTTT. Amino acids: CASSLIGAGGMNTEAFF.

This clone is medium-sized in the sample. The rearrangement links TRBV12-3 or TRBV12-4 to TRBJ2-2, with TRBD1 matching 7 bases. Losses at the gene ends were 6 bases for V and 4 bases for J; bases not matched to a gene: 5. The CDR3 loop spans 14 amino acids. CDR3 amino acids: CASRLGQITGELFF. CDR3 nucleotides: TGTGCCAGCAGATTGGGACAGATCACCGGGGAGCTGTTTTTT.

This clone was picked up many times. CDR3 amino acids: CASTKVQGTEAFF. Written as DNA, the CDR3 is TGTGCCAGCACCAAGGTTCAGGGGACTGAAGCTTTCTTT. The chain has TRBV7-6 and TRBJ1-1; D perhaps matches TRBD1 (6 bases). The CDR3 runs 13 residues. The V end was cut by 7 bases, the J end by 5 bases, with 14 bases between. Germline lookup yields CDR1 SGHVS and CDR2 FNYEAQ.

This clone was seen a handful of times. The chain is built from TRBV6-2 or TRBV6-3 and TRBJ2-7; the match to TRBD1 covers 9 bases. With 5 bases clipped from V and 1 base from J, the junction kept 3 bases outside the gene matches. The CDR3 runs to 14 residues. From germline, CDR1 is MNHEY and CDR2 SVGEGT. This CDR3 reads CASSRQGGSYEQYF. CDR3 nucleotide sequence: TGTGCCAGCAGTCGACAGGGGGGGTCCTACGAGCAGTACTTC.

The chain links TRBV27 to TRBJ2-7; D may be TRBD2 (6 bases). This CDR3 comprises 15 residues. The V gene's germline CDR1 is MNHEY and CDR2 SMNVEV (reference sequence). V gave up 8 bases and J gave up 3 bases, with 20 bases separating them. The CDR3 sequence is CASGPPGLGDYEQYF. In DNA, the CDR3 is TGTGCCAGCGGGCCGCCGGGACTGGGGGACTACGAGCAGTACTTC.

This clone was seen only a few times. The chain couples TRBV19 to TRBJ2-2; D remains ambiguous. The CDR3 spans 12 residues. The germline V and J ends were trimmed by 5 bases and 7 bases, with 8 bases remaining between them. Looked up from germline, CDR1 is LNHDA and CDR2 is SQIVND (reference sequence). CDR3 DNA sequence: TGTGCCAGTAGTGTACGGATCGGGGAGCTGTTTTTT. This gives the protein CASSVRIGELFF.

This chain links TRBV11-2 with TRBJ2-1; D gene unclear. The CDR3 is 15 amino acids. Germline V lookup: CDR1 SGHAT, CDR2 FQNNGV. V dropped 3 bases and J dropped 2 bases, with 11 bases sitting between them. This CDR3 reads CASSLVPEPYNEQFF. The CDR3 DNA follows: TGTGCCAGCAGCTTGGTGCCCGAGCCCTACAATGAGCAGTTCTTC.

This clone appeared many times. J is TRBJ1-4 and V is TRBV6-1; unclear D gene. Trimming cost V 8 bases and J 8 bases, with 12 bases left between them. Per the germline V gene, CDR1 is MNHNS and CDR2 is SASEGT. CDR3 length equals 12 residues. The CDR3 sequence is CASREVGEKLFF. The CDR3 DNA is TGTGCCAGCCGGGAGGTCGGGGAAAAACTGTTTTTT.

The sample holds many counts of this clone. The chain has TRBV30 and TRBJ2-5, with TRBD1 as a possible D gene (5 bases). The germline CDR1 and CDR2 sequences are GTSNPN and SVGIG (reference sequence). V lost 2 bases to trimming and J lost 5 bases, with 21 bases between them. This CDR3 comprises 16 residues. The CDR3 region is CAWSPTSRRVWETQYF. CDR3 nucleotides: TGTGCCTGGAGTCCGACCTCCCGCAGGGTTTGGGAGACCCAGTACTTC.

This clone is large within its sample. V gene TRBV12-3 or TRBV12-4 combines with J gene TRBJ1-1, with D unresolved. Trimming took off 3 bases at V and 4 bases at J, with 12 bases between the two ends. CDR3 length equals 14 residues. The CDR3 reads CASSFQGSGTEAFF. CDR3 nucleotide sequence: TGTGCCAGCAGTTTTCAAGGGTCCGGCACTGAAGCTTTCTTT.

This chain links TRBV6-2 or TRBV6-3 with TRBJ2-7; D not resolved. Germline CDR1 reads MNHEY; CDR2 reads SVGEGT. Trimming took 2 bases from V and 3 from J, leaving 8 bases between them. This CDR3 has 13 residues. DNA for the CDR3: TGTGCCAGCAGTTACGGTGAAATCTACGAGCAGTACTTC. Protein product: CASSYGEIYEQYF.

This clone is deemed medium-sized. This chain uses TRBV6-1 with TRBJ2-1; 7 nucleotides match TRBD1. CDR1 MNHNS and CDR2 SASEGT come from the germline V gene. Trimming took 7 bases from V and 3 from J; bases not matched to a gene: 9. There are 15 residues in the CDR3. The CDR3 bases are TGTGCCAGCACCAGGGACAGAGGTGGCTACAATGAGCAGTTCTTC. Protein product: CASTRDRGGYNEQFF.

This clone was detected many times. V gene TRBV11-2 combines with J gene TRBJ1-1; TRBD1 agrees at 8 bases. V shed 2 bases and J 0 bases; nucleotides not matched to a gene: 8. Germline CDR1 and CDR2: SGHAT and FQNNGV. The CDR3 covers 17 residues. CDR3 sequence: CASSLIPGGLMNTEAFF. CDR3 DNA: TGTGCCAGCAGCTTAATCCCAGGGGGCCTTATGAACACTGAAGCTTTCTTT.